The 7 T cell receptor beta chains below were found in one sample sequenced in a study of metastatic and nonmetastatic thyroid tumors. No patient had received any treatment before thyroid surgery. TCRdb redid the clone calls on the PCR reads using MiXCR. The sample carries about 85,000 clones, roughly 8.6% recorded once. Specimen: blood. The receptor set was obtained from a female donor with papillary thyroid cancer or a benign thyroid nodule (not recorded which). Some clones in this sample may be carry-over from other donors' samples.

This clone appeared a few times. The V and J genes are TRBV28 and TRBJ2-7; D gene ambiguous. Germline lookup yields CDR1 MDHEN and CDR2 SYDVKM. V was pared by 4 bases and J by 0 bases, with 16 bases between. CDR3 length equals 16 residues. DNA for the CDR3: TGTGCCAGCAGTTATCCCCCGGACGGCTTCTCCTACGAGCAGTACTTC. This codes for CASSYPPDGFSYEQYF.

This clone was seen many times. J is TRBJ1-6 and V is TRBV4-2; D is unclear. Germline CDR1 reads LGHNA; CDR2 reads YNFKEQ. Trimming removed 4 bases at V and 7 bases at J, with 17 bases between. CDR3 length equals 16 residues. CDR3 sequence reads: CASSPRARAGNSPLHF. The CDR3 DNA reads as TGTGCCAGCAGCCCCCGTGCGAGGGCGGGGAATTCACCCCTCCACTTT.

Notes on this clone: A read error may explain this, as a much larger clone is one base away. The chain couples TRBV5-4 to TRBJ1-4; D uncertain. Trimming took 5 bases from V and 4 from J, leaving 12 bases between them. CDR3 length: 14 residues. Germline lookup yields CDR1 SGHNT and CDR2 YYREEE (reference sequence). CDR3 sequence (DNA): TGTGCCAGCAGACCCTGGACGGATAATGAAAAACTGTTTTTT. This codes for CASRPWTDNEKLFF.

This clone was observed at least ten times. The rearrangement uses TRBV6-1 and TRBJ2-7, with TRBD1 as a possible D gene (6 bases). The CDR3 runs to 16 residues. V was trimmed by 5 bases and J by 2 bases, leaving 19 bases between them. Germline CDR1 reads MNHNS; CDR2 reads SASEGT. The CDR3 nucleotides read TGTGCCAGCAGTCGGTTGGTGACAGGACCCCCCTACGAGCAGTACTTC. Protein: CASSRLVTGPPYEQYF.

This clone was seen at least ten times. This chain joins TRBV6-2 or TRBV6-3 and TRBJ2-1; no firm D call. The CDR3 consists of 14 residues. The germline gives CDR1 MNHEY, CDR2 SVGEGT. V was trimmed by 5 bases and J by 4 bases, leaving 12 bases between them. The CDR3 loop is CASSPGRDYNEQFF. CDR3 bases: TGTGCCAGCAGTCCCGGTCGCGATTACAATGAGCAGTTCTTC.

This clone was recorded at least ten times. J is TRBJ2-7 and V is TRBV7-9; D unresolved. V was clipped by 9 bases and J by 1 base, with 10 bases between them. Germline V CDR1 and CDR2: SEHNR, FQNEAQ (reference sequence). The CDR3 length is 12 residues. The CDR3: CASVGGSYEQYF. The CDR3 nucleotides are TGTGCCAGTGTGGGCGGATCCTACGAGCAGTACTTC.

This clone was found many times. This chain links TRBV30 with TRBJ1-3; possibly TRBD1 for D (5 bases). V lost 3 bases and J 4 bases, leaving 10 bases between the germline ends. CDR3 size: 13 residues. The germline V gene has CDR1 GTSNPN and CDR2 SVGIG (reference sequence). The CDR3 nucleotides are TGTGCCTGGAGGAGTGGGGGAGGAAACACCATATATTTT. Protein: CAWRSGGGNTIYF.